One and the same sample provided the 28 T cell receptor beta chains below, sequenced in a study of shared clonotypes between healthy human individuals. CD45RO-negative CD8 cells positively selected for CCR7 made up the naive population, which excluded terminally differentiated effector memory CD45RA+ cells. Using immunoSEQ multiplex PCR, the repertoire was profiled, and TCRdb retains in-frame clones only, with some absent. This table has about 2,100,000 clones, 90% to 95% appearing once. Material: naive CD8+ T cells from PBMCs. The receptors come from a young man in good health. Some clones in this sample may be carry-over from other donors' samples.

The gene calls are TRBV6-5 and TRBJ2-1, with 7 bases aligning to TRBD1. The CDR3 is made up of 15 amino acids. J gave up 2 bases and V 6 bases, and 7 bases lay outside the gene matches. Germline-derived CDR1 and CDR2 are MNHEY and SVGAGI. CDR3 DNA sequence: TGTGCCAGCAGCCTCGACAGGGTAACCTACAATGAGCAGTTCTTC. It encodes CASSLDRVTYNEQFF.

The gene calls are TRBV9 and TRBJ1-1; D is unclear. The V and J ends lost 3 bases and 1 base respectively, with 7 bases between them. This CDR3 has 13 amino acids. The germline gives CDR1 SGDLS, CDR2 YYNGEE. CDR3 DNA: TGTGCCAGCAGCGAGGACGGGAACACTGAAGCTTTCTTT. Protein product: CASSEDGNTEAFF.

The CDR3 region has the DNA TGTGCCAGCAGCTCGGCGGGACAGGGCCTCCAATGGGCCAACGTCCTGACTTTC. Translating gives CASSSAGQGLQWANVLTF. The chain joins TRBV5-6 to TRBJ2-6; 9 nucleotides match TRBD1. With 3 bases clipped from V and 5 bases from J, the junction kept 12 bases outside the gene matches. CDR1 and CDR2 from the germline V gene are SGHDT and YYEEEE. This CDR3 contains 18 residues. The variable domain in full, with the rest retrieved from reference TRBV5-6 and TRBJ2-6, is DAGVTQSPTHLIKTRGQQVTLRCSPKSGHDTVSWYQQALGQGPQFIFQYYEEEERQRGNFPDRFSGHQFPNYSSELNVNALLLGDSALYLCASSSAGQGLQWANVLTFGAGSRLTVL.

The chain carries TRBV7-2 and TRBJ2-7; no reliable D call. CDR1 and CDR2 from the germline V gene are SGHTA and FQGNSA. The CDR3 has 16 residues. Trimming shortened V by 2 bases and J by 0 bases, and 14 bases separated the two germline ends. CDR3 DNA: TGTGCCAGCAGCTTAAGGTTGATGGCGAGCTCCTACGAGCAGTACTTC. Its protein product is CASSLRLMASSYEQYF.

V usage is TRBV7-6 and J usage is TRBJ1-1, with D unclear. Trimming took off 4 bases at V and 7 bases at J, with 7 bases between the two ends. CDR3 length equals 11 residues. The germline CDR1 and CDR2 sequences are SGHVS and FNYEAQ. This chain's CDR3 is CASSSQNEAFF. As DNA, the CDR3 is TGTGCCAGCAGCTCCCAGAATGAAGCTTTCTTT.

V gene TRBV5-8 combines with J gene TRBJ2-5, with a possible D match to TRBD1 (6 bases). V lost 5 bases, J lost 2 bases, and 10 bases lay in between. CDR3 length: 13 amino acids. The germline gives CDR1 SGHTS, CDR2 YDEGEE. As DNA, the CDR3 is TGTGCCAGCAGGCGACAGGATCAAGAGACCCAGTACTTC. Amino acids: CASRRQDQETQYF.

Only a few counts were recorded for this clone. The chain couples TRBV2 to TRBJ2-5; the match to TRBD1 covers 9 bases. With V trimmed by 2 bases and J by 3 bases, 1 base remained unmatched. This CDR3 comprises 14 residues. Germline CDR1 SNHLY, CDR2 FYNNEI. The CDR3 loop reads CASSERDREETQYF. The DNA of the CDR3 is TGTGCCAGCAGTGAACGGGACAGGGAAGAGACCCAGTACTTC. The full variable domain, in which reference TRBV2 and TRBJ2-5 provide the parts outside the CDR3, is EPEVTQTPSHQVTQMGQEVILRCVPISNHLYFYWYRQILGQKVEFLVSFYNNEISEKSEIFDDQFSVERPDGSNFTLKIRSTKLEDSAMYFCASSERDREETQYFGPGTRLLVL.

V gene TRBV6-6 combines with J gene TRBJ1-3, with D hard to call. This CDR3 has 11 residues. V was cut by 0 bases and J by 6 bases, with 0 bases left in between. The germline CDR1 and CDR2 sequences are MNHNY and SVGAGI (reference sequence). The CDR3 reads CASSYSNTIYF. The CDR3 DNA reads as TGTGCCAGCAGTTACTCAAACACCATATATTTT.

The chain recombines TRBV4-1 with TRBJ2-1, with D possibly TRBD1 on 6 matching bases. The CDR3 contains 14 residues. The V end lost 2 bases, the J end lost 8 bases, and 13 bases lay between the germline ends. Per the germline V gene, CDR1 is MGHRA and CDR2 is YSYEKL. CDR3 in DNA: TGCGCCAGCAGCCAAAGGGGGATATGGCATGAGCAGTTCTTC. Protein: CASSQRGIWHEQFF.

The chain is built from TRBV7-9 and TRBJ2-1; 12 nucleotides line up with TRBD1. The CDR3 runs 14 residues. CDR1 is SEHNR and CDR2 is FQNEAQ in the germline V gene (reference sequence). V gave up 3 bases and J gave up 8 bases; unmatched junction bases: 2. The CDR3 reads CASSFGTGGYEQFF. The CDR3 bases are TGTGCCAGCAGCTTTGGGACAGGGGGCTATGAGCAGTTCTTC.

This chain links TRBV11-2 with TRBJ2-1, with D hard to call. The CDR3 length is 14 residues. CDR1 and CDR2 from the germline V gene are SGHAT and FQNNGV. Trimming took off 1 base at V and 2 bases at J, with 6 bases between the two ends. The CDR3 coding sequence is TGTGCCAGCAGCTTAGTGGCTCCCTACAATGAGCAGTTCTTC. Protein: CASSLVAPYNEQFF.

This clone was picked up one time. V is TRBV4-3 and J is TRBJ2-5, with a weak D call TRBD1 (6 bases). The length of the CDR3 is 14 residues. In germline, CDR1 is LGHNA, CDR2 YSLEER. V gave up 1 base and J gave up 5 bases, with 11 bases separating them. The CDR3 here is CASSQVEGVETQYF. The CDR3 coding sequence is TGCGCCAGCAGCCAAGTCGAGGGGGTGGAGACCCAGTACTTC.

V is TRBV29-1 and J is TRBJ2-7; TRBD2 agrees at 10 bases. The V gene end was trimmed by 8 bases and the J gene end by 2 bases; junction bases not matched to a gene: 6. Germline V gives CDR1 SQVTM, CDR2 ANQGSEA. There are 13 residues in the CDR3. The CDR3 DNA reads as TGCAGCTTTATAGCGGGAGGCACCTACGAGCAGTACTTC. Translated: CSFIAGGTYEQYF.

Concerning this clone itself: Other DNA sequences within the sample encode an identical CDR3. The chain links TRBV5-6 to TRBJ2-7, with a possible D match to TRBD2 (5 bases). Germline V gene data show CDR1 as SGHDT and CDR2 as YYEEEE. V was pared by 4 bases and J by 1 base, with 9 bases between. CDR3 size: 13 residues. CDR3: CASSPGLSYEQYF. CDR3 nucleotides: TGTGCCAGCAGCCCGGGGTTGTCCTACGAGCAGTACTTC.

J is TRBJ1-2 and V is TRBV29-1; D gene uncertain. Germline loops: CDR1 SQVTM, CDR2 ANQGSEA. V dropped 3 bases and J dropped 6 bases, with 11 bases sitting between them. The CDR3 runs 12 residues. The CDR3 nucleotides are TGCAGCGTTGATGTTGGAGGGAATGGCTACACCTTC. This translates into CSVDVGGNGYTF.

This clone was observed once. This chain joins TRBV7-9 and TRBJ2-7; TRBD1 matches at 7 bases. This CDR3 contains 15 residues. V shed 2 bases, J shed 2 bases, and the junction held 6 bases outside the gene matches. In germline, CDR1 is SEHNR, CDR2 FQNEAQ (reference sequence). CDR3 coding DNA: TGTGCCAGCAGCTTAAGAGGGGGCCTACCCTACGAGCAGTACTTC. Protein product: CASSLRGGLPYEQYF.

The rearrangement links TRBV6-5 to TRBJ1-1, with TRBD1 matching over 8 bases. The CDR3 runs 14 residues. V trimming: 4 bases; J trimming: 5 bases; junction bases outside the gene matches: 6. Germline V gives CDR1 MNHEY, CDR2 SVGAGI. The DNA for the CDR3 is TGTGCCAGCAGTTCCACGGACAGGGCAACTGAAGCTTTCTTT. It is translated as CASSSTDRATEAFF.

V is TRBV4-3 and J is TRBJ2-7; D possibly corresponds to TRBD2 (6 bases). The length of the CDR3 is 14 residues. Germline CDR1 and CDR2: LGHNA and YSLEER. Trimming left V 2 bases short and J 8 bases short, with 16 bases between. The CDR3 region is CASSQRTGVVKQYF. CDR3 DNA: TGCGCCAGCAGCCAAAGGACGGGAGTGGTCAAGCAGTACTTC.

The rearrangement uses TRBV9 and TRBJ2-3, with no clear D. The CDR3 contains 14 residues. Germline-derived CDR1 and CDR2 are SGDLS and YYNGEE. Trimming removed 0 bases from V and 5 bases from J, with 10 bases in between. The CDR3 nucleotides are TGTGCCAGCAGCGTAGGGATAAGAGGAGATACGCAGTATTTT. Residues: CASSVGIRGDTQYF.

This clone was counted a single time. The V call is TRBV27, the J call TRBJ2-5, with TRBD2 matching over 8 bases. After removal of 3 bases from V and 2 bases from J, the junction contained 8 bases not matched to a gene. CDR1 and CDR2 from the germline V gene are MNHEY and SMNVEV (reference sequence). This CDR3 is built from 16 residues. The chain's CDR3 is CASSLVGGGLQETQYF. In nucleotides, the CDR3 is TGTGCCAGCAGTTTGGTCGGGGGGGGACTACAAGAGACCCAGTACTTC.

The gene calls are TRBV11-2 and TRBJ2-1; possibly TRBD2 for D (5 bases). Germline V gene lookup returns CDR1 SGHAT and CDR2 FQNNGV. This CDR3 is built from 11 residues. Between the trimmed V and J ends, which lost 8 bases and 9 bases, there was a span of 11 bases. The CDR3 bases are TGTGCCAGCCCCGCTCGGGGTGAGCAGTTCTTC. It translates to CASPARGEQFF.

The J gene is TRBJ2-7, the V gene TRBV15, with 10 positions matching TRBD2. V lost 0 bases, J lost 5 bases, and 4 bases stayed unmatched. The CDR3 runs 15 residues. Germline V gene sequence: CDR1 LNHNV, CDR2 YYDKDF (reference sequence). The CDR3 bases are TGTGCCACCAGCAGAGATCGCCTAGCGGGAGACGAGCAGTACTTC. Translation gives CATSRDRLAGDEQYF.

CDR3 sequence (DNA): TGTGCCAGCAGCCCGGGACTCTCCTACGAGCAGTACTTC. Translating gives CASSPGLSYEQYF. V and J are TRBV7-2 and TRBJ2-7; weak D call: TRBD2 (6 bases). Trimming shortened V by 5 bases and J by 0 bases, and 8 bases separated the two germline ends. This CDR3 has 13 amino acids. Germline-derived CDR1 and CDR2 are SGHTA and FQGNSA.

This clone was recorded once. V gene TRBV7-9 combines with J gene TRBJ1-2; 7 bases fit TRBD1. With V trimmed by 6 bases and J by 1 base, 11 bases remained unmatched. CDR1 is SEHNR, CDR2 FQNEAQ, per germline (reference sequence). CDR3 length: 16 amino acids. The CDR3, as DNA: TGTGCCAGCAGGCAAACCGATGACAGGGTTAACTATGGCTACACCTTC. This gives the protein CASRQTDDRVNYGYTF.

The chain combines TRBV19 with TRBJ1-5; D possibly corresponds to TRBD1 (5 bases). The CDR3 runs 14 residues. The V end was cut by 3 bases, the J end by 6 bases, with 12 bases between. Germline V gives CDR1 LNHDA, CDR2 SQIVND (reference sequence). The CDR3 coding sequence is TGTGCCAGTAGTATTTCCAGGGCGGCTCAGCCCCAGCATTTT. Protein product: CASSISRAAQPQHF.

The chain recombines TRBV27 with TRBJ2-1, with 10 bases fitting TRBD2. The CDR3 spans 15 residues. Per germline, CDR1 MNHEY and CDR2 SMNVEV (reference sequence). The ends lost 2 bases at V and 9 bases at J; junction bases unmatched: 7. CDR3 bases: TGTGCCAGCAGTTTACTAGCGGGGGCGGTGTTTGAGCAGTTCTTC. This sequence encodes CASSLLAGAVFEQFF.

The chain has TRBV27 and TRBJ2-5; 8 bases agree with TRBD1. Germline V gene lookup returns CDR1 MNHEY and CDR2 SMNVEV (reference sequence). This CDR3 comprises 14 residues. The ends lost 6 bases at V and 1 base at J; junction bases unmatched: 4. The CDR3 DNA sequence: TGTGCCAGCAGCCACACAGGGGGCCAAGAGACCCAGTACTTC. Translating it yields CASSHTGGQETQYF.

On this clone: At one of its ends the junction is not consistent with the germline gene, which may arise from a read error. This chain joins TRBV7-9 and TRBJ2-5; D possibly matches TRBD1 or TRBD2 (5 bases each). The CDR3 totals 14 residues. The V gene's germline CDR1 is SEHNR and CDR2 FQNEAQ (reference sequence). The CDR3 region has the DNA TGTGCCAGCAGCCTAGCAGGGAATGAAGAAGCCCAGTACTTC. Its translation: CASSLAGNEEAQYF.